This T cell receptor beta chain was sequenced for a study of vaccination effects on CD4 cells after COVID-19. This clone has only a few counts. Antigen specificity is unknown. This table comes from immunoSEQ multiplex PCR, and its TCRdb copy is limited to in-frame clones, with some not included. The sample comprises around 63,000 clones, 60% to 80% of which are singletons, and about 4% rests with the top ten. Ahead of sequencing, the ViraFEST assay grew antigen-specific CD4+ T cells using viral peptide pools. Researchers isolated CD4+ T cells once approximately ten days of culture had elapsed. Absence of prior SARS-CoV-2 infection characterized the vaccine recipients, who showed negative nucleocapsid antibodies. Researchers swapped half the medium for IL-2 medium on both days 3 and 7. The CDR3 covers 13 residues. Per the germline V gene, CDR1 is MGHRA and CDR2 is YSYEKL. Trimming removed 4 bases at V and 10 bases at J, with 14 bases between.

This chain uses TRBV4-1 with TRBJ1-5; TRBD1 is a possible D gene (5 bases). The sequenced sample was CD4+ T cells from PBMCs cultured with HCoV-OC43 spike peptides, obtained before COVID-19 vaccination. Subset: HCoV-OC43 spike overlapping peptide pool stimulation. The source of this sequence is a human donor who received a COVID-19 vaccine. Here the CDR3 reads CASSRTLEGPQHF. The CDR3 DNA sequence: TGCGCCAGCAGCCGGACACTAGAAGGCCCCCAGCATTTT.